These 14 T cell receptor beta chains originate from one sample sequenced in a study of shared clonotypes between healthy human individuals. Generated by immunoSEQ multiplex PCR, the TCRdb table keeps only in-frame clones and is missing some. The repertoire holds 2 million or so clones, with about 95% as singletons. The naive CD8 population came from CD45RO-negative cells selected for CCR7, without terminally differentiated effector memory CD45RA+ cells. Sequenced: naive CD8+ T cells sorted from blood. The receptors originated from a man aged 18 to 30 in good health.

With respect to this clone: This CDR3 is also generated by other DNA sequences in the sample. V and J are TRBV4-1 and TRBJ2-7; TRBD1 aligns across 7 bases. Losses at the gene ends were 4 bases for V and 2 bases for J; bases not matched to a gene: 5. This CDR3 comprises 14 residues. Germline lookup yields CDR1 MGHRA and CDR2 YSYEKL. In nucleotides, the CDR3 is TGCGCCAGCAGCCTCCGGGACAGCACCTACGAGCAGTACTTC. This sequence encodes CASSLRDSTYEQYF.

The chain couples TRBV2 to TRBJ2-7, with 8 bases aligning to TRBD1. Looked up from germline, CDR1 is SNHLY and CDR2 is FYNNEI. The ends lost 1 base at V and 4 bases at J; junction bases unmatched: 12. This CDR3 has 17 amino acids. The DNA of the CDR3 is TGTGCCAGCAGTGAAGGTAGCCCCCGGACAGGGTTGTACGAGCAGTACTTC. The encoded protein is CASSEGSPRTGLYEQYF.

The gene calls are TRBV2 and TRBJ2-1, with unresolved D. Germline assignment: CDR1 SNHLY and CDR2 FYNNEI. This CDR3 comprises 16 residues. The V end lost 2 bases, the J end lost 0 bases, and 11 bases lay between the germline ends. This chain's CDR3 is CASSELVGNSYNEQFF. In nucleotides, the CDR3 is TGTGCCAGCAGTGAATTGGTGGGGAACTCCTACAATGAGCAGTTCTTC.

The chain couples TRBV27 to TRBJ2-3; the D gene is possibly TRBD1 (5 bases). The CDR3 runs 15 residues. V dropped 2 bases and J dropped 2 bases, with 11 bases sitting between them. In germline, CDR1 is MNHEY, CDR2 SMNVEV (reference sequence). This CDR3 reads CASSLGAVSTDTQYF. The DNA of the CDR3 is TGTGCCAGCAGTTTAGGGGCGGTGTCCACAGATACGCAGTATTTT.

The chain carries TRBV4-1 and TRBJ1-1; D remains ambiguous. V was clipped by 0 bases and J by 3 bases, with 2 bases between them. Per the germline V gene, CDR1 is MGHRA and CDR2 is YSYEKL. This CDR3 spans 12 amino acids. The CDR3 DNA reads TGCGCCAGCAGCCAAGAGGACACTGAAGCTTTCTTT. This encodes CASSQEDTEAFF.

This clone appeared once. The chain employs TRBV19 and TRBJ2-3; D call uncertain. V dropped 3 bases and J dropped 4 bases, with 8 bases sitting between them. CDR1 and CDR2 from the germline V gene are LNHDA and SQIVND (reference sequence). The CDR3 is 13 residues long. CDR3 sequence: CASSIVTADTQYF. The CDR3, as DNA: TGTGCCAGTAGTATTGTGACCGCAGATACGCAGTATTTT.

J is TRBJ2-7 and V is TRBV27, with a weak D call TRBD1 (5 bases). The CDR3 consists of 14 residues. The germline V and J ends were trimmed by 6 bases and 6 bases, with 18 bases remaining between them. The germline V gene has CDR1 MNHEY and CDR2 SMNVEV (reference sequence). The CDR3 reads CASSVIPTAIEQYF. The CDR3 nucleotides read TGTGCCAGCAGCGTCATCCCGACAGCTATCGAGCAGTACTTC.

The chain recombines TRBV4-2 with TRBJ2-1; 10 bases line up with TRBD2. CDR3 length equals 16 residues. The ends lost 2 bases at V and 7 bases at J; junction bases unmatched: 8. The germline V gene has CDR1 LGHNA and CDR2 YNFKEQ. The CDR3 protein is CASSQPGAGGLNEQFF. CDR3 DNA: TGTGCCAGCAGCCAACCCGGAGCGGGGGGGTTGAATGAGCAGTTCTTC.

CDR3 nucleotides: TGTGCCAGTAGTTCCGGGACAGGGTCTACCTACGAGCAGTACTTC. Translation: CASSSGTGSTYEQYF. The rearrangement uses TRBV19 and TRBJ2-7, with 9 nucleotides matching TRBD1. The germline gives CDR1 LNHDA, CDR2 SQIVND (reference sequence). V was clipped by 5 bases and J by 2 bases; unmatched bases: 7. The CDR3 is made up of 15 amino acids.

This chain connects TRBV14 to TRBJ2-1, with 14 bases identical to TRBD2. The V and J ends lost 1 base and 5 bases, in that order; junction bases with no gene match: 10. This CDR3 region has 19 residues. Germline lookup yields CDR1 SGHDN and CDR2 FVKESK. Here the CDR3 reads CASSQVIWTSGGLHNEQFF. DNA for the CDR3: TGTGCCAGCAGCCAAGTAATCTGGACTAGCGGGGGGCTCCACAATGAGCAGTTCTTC.

V is TRBV5-6 and J is TRBJ2-2, with 9 bases aligning to TRBD2. The germline V gene encodes CDR1 SGHDT and CDR2 YYEEEE. V lost 7 bases to trimming and J lost 4 bases; unmatched junction nucleotides: 11. The CDR3 runs 16 residues. The DNA for the CDR3 is TGTGCCAGCCGGGAAGCGAGCGGGGGGATCACCGGGGAGCTGTTTTTT. It encodes CASREASGGITGELFF.

The CDR3 protein is CASSGSGGAKDTQYF. CDR3 nucleotide sequence: TGTGCCAGCAGCGGTAGCGGGGGGGCCAAAGATACGCAGTATTTT. This chain joins TRBV9 and TRBJ2-3, with 11 bases fitting TRBD2. The germline gives CDR1 SGDLS, CDR2 YYNGEE. The CDR3 has 15 amino acids. Germline trimming cut 3 bases from V and 5 bases from J; bases unmatched to any gene: 5.

The chain employs TRBV7-9 and TRBJ1-3; 8 nucleotides agree with TRBD1. The trim removed 1 base at V and 0 bases at J, leaving 8 bases unmatched. CDR1 SEHNR and CDR2 FQNEAQ come from the germline V gene (reference sequence). The CDR3 runs to 18 residues. The CDR3, as DNA: TGTGCCAGCAGCTTAGTAGGGGGAGGGACAGGCTCTGGAAACACCATATATTTT. This encodes CASSLVGGGTGSGNTIYF.

The rearrangement links TRBV18 to TRBJ1-5; 7 bases match TRBD1. CDR3 length: 16 residues. V gave up 3 bases and J gave up 1 base; unmatched junction bases: 6. Germline V lookup: CDR1 KGHSH, CDR2 LQKENI. CDR3 nucleotides: TGTGCCAGCTCACCCCTAGACAGGGACAGCAATCAGCCCCAGCATTTT. This sequence encodes CASSPLDRDSNQPQHF.